The 6 T cell receptor beta chains reported below all come from one sample, sequenced in a study of somatic mutations in cytotoxic T cells in rheumatoid arthritis. TCRdb keeps only in-frame clones here, not all; method: immunoSEQ multiplex PCR. The sample yields approximately 20,000 clones, about nine tenths seen once. Source material: CD8+ T cells sorted from blood. The receptor source for this set is a man aged 40-50 years in good health.

The V call is TRBV19, the J call TRBJ1-5; maybe TRBD1 (5 bases). The CDR3 spans 14 residues. The germline V gene encodes CDR1 LNHDA and CDR2 SQIVND (reference sequence). V gave up 7 bases and J gave up 7 bases, with 17 bases separating them. The CDR3 sequence: CASTPRGGDQPQHF. CDR3 sequence (DNA): TGTGCCAGTACGCCCCGGGGGGGAGACCAGCCCCAGCATTTT.

As to this clone: The sample holds other DNA sequences that translate to the same CDR3. The genes are TRBV4-3 and TRBJ2-5; D unresolved. Trimming took 0 bases from V and 2 from J, leaving 10 bases between them. The CDR3 covers 15 residues. Germline V CDR1 and CDR2: LGHNA, YSLEER. The CDR3 loop is CASSQDPLGQETQYF. The CDR3 region has the DNA TGCGCCAGCAGCCAAGACCCATTGGGGCAAGAGACCCAGTACTTC.

V gene TRBV4-3 combines with J gene TRBJ2-3, with 8 bases fitting TRBD1. J lost 2 bases, V lost 0 bases, and 19 bases had no gene match. The CDR3 extends over 21 amino acids. Germline V gene lookup returns CDR1 LGHNA and CDR2 YSLEER. The CDR3 loop reads CASSQEQVGGQGYSSTDTQYF. CDR3 bases: TGCGCCAGCAGCCAAGAACAGGTGGGCGGACAGGGATATTCCTCCACAGATACGCAGTATTTT.

The chain combines TRBV12-5 with TRBJ2-3; D perhaps matches TRBD2 (6 bases). Between the trimmed V and J ends, which lost 4 bases and 4 bases, there was a span of 18 bases. The CDR3 contains 16 residues. Germline V gene data show CDR1 as LGHNT and CDR2 as FRNRAP. CDR3: CASGSNPSGVADTQYF. CDR3 DNA: TGTGCTAGTGGTTCCAATCCGTCGGGAGTCGCAGATACGCAGTATTTT.

This chain uses TRBV28 with TRBJ2-2, with 9 bases fitting TRBD1. Trimming removed 5 bases from V and 6 bases from J; junction bases left unmatched: 10. Germline loops: CDR1 MDHEN, CDR2 SYDVKM. This CDR3 has 16 amino acids. CDR3 sequence: CASSPTGGTFSGELFF. The CDR3 coding sequence is TGTGCCAGCAGTCCCACAGGGGGCACCTTCTCCGGGGAGCTGTTTTTT. Variable domain in full (rest from reference TRBV28 and TRBJ2-2): DVKVTQSSRYLVKRTGEKVFLECVQDMDHENMFWYRQDPGLGLRLIYFSYDVKMKEKGDIPEGYSVSREKKERFSLILESASTNQTSMYLCASSPTGGTFSGELFFGEGSRLTVL.

The CDR3 loop reads CASSPISGSSYEQYF. The CDR3, as DNA: TGTGCCAGCAGCCCGATTAGCGGGAGTTCATACGAGCAGTACTTC. The V and J genes are TRBV14 and TRBJ2-7, with TRBD2 matching 9 bases. Germline V gene data show CDR1 as SGHDN and CDR2 as FVKESK. The CDR3 is 15 amino acids. V was pared by 4 bases and J by 4 bases, with 8 bases of the junction left unmatched.